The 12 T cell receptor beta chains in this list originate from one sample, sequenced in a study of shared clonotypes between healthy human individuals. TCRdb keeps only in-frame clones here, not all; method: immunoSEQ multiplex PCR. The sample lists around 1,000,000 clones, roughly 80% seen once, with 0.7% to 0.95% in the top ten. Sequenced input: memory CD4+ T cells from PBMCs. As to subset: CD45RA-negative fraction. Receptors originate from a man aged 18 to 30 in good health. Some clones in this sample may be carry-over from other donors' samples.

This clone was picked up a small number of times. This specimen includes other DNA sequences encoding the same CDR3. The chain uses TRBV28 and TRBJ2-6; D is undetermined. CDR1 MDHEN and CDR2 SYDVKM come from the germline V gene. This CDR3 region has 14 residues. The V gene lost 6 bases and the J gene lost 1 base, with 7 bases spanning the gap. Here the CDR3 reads CASSRGSGANVLTF. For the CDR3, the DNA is TGTGCCAGCAGCAGAGGATCTGGGGCCAACGTCCTGACTTTC. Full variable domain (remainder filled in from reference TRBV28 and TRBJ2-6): DVKVTQSSRYLVKRTGEKVFLECVQDMDHENMFWYRQDPGLGLRLIYFSYDVKMKEKGDIPEGYSVSREKKERFSLILESASTNQTSMYLCASSRGSGANVLTFGAGSRLTVL.

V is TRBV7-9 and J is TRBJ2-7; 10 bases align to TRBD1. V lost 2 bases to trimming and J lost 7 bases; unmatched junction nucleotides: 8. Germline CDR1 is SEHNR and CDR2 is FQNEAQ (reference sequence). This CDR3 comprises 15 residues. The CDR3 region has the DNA TGTGCCAGCAGCTTATACGGGACAGGGGTCCAGGAGCAGTACTTC. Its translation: CASSLYGTGVQEQYF.

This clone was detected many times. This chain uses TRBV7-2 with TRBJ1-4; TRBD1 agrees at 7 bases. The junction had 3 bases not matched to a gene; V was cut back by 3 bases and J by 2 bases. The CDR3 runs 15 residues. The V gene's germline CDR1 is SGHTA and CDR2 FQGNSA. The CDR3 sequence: CASSFQQGTNEKLFF. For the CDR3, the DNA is TGTGCCAGCAGCTTTCAACAGGGGACTAATGAAAAACTGTTTTTT.

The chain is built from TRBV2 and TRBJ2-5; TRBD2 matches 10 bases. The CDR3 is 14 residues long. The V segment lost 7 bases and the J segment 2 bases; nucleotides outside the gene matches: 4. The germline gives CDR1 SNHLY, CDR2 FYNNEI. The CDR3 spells CASTTSGKQETQYF. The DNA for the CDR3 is TGTGCCAGCACCACTAGCGGGAAACAAGAGACCCAGTACTTC.

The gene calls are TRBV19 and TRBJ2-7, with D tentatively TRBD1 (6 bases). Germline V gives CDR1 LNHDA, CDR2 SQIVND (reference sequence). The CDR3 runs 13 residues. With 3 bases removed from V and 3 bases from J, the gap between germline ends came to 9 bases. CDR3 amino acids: CASSINRDYEQYF. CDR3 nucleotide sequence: TGTGCCAGTAGTATTAACAGGGACTACGAGCAGTACTTC.

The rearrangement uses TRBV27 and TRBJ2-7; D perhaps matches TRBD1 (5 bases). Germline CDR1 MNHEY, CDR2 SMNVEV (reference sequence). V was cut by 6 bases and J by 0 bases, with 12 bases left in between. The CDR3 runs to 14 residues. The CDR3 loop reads CASRGVGGSYEQYF. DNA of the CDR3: TGTGCCAGCAGAGGGGTGGGCGGCTCCTACGAGCAGTACTTC.

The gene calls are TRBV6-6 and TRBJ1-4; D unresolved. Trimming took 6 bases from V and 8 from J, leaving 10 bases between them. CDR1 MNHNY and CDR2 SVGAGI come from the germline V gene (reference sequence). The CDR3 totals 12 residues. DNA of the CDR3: TGTGCCAGCAGCCCGGGGAGGGAAAAACTGTTTTTT. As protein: CASSPGREKLFF.

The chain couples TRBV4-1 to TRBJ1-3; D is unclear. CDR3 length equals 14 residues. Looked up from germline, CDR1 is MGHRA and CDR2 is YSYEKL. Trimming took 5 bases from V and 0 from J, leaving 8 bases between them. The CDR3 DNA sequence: TGCGCCAGCAGCGGCTTGATCTCTGGAAACACCATATATTTT. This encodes CASSGLISGNTIYF.

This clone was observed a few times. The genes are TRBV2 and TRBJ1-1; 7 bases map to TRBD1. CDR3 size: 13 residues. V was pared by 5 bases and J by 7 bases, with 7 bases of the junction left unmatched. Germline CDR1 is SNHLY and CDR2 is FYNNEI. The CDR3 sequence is CASSSTGFFEAFF. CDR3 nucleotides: TGTGCCAGCAGTTCGACAGGGTTCTTTGAAGCTTTCTTT.

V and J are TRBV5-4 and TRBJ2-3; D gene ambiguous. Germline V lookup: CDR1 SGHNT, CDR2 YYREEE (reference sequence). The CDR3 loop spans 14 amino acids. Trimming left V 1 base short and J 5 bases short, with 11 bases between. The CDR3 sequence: CASSLPRAGDTQYF. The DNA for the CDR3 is TGTGCCAGCAGCTTGCCCCGGGCCGGAGATACGCAGTATTTT.

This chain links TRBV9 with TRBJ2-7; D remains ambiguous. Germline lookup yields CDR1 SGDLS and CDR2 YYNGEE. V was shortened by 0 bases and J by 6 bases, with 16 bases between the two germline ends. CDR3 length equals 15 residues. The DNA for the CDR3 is TGTGCCAGCAGCGTAGCGGCTGCCCCCTCATCCGAGCAGTACTTC. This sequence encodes CASSVAAAPSSEQYF.

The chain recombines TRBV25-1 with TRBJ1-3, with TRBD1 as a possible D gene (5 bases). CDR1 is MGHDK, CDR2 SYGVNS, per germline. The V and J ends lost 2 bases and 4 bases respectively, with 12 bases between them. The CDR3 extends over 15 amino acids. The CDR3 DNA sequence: TGTGCCAGCAGTGAAGGTGGGGGTGGCGGAAACACCATATATTTT. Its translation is CASSEGGGGGNTIYF.